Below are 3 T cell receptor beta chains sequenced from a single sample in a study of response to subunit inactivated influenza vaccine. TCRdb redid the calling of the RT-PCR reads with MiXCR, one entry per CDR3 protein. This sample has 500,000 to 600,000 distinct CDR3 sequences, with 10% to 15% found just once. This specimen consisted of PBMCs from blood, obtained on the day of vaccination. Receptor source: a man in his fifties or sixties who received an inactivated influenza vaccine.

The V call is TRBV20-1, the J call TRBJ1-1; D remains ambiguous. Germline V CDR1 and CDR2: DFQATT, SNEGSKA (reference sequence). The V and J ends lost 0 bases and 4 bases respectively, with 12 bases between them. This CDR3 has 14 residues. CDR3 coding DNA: TGCAGTGCTAGAGACGGAGCTTATAGCACTGAAGCTTTCTTT. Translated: CSARDGAYSTEAFF.

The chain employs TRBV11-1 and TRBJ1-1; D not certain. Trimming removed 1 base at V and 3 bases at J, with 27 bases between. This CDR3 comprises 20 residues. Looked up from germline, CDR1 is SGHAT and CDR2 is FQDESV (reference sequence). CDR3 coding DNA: TGTGCCAGCAGCTTAGGGGCGGTGTGGGCGCGGCCTCGGGAAGACACTGAAGCTTTCTTT. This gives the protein CASSLGAVWARPREDTEAFF.

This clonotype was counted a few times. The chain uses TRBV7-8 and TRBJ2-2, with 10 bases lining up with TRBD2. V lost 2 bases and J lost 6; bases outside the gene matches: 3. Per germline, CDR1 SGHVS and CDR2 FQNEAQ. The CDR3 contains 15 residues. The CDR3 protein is CASSLQLAGPGELFF. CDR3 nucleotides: TGTGCCAGCAGCTTACAACTAGCGGGGCCCGGGGAGCTGTTTTTT.